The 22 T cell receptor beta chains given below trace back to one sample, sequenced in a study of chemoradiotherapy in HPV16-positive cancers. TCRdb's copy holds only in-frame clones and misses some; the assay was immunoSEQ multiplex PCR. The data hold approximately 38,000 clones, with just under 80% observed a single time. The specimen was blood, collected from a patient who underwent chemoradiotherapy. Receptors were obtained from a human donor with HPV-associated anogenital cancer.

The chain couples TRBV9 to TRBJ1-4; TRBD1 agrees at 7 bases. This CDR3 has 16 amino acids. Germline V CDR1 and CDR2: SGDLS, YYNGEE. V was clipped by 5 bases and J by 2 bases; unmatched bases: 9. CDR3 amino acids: CASSTTGASTNEKLFF. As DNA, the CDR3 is TGTGCCAGCAGTACAACAGGGGCTTCGACTAATGAAAAACTGTTTTTT.

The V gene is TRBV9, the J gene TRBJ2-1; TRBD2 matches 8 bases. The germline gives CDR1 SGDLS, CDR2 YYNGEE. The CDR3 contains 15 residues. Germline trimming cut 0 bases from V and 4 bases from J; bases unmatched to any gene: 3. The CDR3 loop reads CASSVEAGAYNEQFF. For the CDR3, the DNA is TGTGCCAGCAGCGTAGAAGCGGGGGCTTACAATGAGCAGTTCTTC.

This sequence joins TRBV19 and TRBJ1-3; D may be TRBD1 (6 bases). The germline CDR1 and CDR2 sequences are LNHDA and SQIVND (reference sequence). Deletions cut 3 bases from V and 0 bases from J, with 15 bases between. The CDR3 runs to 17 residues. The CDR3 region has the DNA TGTGCCAGTAGTATGTATCTCAGGGGCTTCTCTGGAAACACCATATATTTT. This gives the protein CASSMYLRGFSGNTIYF.

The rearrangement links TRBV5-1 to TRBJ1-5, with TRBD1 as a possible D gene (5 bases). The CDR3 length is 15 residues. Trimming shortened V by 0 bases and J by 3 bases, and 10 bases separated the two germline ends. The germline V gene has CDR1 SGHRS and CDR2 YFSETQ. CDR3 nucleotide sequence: TGCGCCAGCAGCTTGGCCTCAGGGTCCAATCAGCCCCAGCATTTT. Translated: CASSLASGSNQPQHF. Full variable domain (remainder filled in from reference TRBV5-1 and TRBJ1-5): KAGVTQTPRYLIKTRGQQVTLSCSPISGHRSVSWYQQTPGQGLQFLFEYFSETQRNKGNFPGRFSGRQFSNSRSEMNVSTLELGDSALYLCASSLASGSNQPQHFGDGTRLSIL.

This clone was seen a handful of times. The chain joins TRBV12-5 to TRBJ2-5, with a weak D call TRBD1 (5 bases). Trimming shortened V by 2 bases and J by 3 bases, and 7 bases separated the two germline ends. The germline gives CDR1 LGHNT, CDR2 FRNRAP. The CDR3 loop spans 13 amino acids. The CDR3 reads CASGLFREETQYF. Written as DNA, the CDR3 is TGTGCTAGTGGTTTGTTCAGGGAAGAGACCCAGTACTTC.

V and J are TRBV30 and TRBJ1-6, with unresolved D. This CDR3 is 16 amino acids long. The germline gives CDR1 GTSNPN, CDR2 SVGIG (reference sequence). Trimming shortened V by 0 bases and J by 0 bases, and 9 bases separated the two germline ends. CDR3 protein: CAWSVWDSSYNSPLHF. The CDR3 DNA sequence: TGTGCCTGGAGTGTTTGGGATAGCTCCTATAATTCACCCCTCCACTTT.

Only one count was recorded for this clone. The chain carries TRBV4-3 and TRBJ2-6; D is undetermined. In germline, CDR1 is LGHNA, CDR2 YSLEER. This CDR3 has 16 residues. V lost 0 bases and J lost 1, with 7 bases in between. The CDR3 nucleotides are TGCGCCAGCAGCCAAGATGGCAGGTCTGGGGCCAACGTCCTGACTTTC. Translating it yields CASSQDGRSGANVLTF.

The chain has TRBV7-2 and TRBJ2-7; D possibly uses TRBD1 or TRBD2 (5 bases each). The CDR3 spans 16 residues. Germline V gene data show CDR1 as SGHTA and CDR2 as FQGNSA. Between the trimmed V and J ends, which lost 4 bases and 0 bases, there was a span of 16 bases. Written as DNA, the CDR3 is TGTGCCAGCAGCTCCCAACGGGGCGAAGACTCCTACGAGCAGTACTTC. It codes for CASSSQRGEDSYEQYF.

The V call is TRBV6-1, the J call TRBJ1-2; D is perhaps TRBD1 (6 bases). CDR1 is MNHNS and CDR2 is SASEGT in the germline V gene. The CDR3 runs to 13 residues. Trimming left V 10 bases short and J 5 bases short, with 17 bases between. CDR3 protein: CAISQRGAYGYTF. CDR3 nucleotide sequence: TGTGCCATCTCTCAGCGGGGGGCGTATGGCTACACCTTC.

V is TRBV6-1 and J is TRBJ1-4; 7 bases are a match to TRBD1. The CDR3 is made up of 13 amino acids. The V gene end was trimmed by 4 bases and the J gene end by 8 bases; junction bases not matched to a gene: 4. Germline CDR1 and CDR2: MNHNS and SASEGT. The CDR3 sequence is CASSALTGEKLFF. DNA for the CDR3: TGTGCCAGCAGTGCATTGACAGGGGAAAAACTGTTTTTT.

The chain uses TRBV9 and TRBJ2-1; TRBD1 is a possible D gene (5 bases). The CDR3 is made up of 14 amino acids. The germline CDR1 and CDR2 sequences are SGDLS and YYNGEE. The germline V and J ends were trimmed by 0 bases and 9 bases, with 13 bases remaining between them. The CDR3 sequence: CASSVAQQGVEQFF. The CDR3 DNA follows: TGTGCCAGCAGCGTAGCCCAGCAGGGTGTTGAGCAGTTCTTC.

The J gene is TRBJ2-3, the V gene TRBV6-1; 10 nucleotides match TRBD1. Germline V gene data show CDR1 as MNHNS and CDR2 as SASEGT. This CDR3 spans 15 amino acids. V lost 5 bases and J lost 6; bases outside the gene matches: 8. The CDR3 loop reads CASSLGTGVRDTQYF. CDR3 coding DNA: TGTGCCAGCAGTTTGGGGACAGGGGTTAGGGATACGCAGTATTTT.

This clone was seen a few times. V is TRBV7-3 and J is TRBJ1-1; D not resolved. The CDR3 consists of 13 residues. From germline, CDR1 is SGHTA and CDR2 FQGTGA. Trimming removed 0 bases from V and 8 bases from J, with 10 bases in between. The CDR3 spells CASSLTKEGEAFF. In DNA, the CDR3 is TGTGCCAGCAGCTTAACGAAGGAAGGCGAAGCTTTCTTT.

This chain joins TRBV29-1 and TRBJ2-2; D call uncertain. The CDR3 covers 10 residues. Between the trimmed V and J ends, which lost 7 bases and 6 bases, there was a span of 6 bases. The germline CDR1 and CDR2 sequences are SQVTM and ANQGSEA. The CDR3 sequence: CSALAGELFF. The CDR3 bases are TGCAGCGCTCTGGCCGGGGAGCTGTTTTTT.

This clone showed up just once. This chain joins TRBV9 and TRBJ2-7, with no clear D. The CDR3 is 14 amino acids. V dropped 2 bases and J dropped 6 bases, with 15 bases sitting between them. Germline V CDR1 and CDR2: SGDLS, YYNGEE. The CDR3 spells CASSVSDTISEQYF. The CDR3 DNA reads TGTGCCAGCAGCGTGAGTGACACGATAAGCGAGCAGTACTTC. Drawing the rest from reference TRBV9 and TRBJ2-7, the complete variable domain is DSGVTQTPKHLITATGQRVTLRCSPRSGDLSVYWYQQSLDQGLQFLIQYYNGEERAKGNILERFSAQQFPDLHSELNLSSLELGDSALYFCASSVSDTISEQYFGPGTRLTVT.

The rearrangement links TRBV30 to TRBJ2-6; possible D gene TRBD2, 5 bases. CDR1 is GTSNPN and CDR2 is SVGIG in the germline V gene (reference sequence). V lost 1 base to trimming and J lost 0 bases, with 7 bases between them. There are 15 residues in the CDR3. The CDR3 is CAWSAGLSGANVLTF. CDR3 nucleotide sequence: TGTGCCTGGAGTGCAGGACTCTCTGGGGCCAACGTCCTGACTTTC.

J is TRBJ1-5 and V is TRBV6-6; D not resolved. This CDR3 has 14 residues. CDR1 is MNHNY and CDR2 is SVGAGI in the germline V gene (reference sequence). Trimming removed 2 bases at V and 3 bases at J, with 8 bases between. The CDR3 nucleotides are TGTGCCAGCAGTTACGATGAGGCCAATCAGCCCCAGCATTTT. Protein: CASSYDEANQPQHF.

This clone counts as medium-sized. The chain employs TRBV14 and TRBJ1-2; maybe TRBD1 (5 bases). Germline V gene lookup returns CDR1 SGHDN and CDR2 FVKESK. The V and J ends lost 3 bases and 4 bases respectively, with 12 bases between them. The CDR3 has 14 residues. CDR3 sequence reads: CASSQGLIFYGYTF. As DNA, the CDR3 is TGTGCCAGCAGCCAGGGACTCATTTTCTATGGCTACACCTTC.

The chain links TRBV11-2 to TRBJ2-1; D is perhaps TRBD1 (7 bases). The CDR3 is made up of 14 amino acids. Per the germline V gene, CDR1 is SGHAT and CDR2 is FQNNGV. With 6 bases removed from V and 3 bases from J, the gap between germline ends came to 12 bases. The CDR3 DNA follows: TGTGCCAGCAGGGAGGGGACAGTCTACAATGAGCAGTTCTTC. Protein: CASREGTVYNEQFF. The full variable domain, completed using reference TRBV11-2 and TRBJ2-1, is EAGVAQSPRYKIIEKRQSVAFWCNPISGHATLYWYQQILGQGPKLLIQFQNNGVVDDSQLPKDRFSAERLKGVDSTLKIQPAKLEDSAVYLCASREGTVYNEQFFGPGTRLTVL.

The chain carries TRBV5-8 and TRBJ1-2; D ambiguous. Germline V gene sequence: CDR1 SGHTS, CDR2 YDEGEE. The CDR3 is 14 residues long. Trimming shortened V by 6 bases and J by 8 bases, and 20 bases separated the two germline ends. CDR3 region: CASNPTKGIGGYTF. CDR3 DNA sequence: TGTGCCAGCAACCCCACGAAGGGTATCGGCGGCTACACCTTC.

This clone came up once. CDR3 DNA sequence: TGTGCCAGCAGGTACCGGACAGTAGTTAATTCACCCCTCCACTTT. Translated, it gives CASRYRTVVNSPLHF. This chain links TRBV6-5 with TRBJ1-6; D is possibly TRBD1 (6 bases). CDR3 length: 15 amino acids. CDR1 MNHEY and CDR2 SVGAGI come from the germline V gene. Trimming pared 6 bases from V and 6 bases from J, leaving 15 bases between.

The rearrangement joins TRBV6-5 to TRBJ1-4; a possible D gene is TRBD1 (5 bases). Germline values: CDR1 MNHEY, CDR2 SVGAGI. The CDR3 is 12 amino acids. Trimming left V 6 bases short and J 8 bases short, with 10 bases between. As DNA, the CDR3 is TGTGCCAGCAGCCGCGGGGCGGAAAAACTGTTTTTT. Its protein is CASSRGAEKLFF.